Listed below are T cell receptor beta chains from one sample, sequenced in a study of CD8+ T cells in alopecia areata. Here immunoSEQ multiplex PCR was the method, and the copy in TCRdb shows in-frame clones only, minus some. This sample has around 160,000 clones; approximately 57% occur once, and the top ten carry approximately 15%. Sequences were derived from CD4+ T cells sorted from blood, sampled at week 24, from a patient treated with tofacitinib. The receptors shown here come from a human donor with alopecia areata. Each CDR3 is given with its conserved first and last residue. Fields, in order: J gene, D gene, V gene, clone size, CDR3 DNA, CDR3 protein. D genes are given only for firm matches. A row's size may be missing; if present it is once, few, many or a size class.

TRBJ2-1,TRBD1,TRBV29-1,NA,TGCAGCGTTGAATCGATCAGGGGGCGAAATGAGCAGTTCTTC,CSVESIRGRNEQFF
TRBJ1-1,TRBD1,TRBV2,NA,TGTGCCAGCAGGGACAGGGGGCGCCGGGCGAACACTGAAGCTTTCTTT,CASRDRGRRANTEAFF
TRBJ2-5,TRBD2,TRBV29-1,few,TGCAGCGTTGAAGAGGGACTAGCGGGGGAGCTAAATCTTAAAGAGACCCAGTACTTC,CSVEEGLAGELNLKETQYF
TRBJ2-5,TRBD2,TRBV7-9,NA,TGTGCCAGCAGTATTAGTGGGACTAGCAGGGAGACCCAGTACTTC,CASSISGTSRETQYF
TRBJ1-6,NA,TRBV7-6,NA,TGTGCCAGCAGCGTCAGTAAAGGCGGCGGGAATTCACCCCTCCACTTT,CASSVSKGGGNSPLHF
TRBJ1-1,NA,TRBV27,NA,TGTGCCAGCAGTTTTCCCGTGGCGGGGAGGGGAACTGAAGCTTTCTTT,CASSFPVAGRGTEAFF
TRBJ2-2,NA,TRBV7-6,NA,TGTGCCAGCAGCTCCGCGCAAGTGGGCACCGGGGAGCTGTTTTTT,CASSSAQVGTGELFF
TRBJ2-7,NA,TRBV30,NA,TGTGCCTGGAGCCTCGTACAGAACGAGCAGTACTTC,CAWSLVQNEQYF
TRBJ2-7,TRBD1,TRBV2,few,TGTGCCAGCAGCGCCGGGACAGGTAGCCCCTACGAGCAGTACTTC,CASSAGTGSPYEQYF
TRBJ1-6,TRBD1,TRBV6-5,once,TGTGCCAGCAGCCTGGACAGGGGGCGTAATTCACCCCTCCACTTT,CASSLDRGRNSPLHF
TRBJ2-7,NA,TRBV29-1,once,TGCAGCGTTGCCAGCCTATACTCCTACGAGCAGTACTTC,CSVASLYSYEQYF
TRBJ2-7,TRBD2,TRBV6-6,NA,TGTGCCAGCAGCCCCGCGGGGGGCCCACGCGAGCAGTACTTC,CASSPAGGPREQYF
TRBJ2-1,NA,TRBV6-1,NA,TGTGCCAGCAGTGAATCGGGACCTTACAATGAGCAGTTCTTC,CASSESGPYNEQFF
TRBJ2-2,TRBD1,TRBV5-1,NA,TGCGCCAGCAGCGGGACAGCGAACACCGGGGAGCTGTTTTTT,CASSGTANTGELFF
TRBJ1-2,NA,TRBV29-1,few,TGCAGCGTTGAAACTGGTCAGGGGTGGTATGGCTACACCTTC,CSVETGQGWYGYTF
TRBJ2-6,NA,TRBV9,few,TGTGCCAGCAGACTGGAGGGTTCCGGGGCCAACGTCCTGACTTTC,CASRLEGSGANVLTF
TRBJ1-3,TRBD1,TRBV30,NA,TGTGCCTGGCTACTGACAGGGGGAAACACCATATATTTT,CAWLLTGGNTIYF
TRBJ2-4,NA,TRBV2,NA,TGTGCCAGCAGTGAAGCGCAAACTAGTCCAAACATTCAGTACTTC,CASSEAQTSPNIQYF
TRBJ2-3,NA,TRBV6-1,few,TGTGCCAGCAAGCCTAGCGGCACAGATACGCAGTATTTT,CASKPSGTDTQYF
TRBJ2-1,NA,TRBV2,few,TGTGCCAGCTTCGTCCGGGGCAATGAGCAGTTCTTC,CASFVRGNEQFF
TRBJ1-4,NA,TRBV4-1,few,TGCGCCAGCAGAACGAGTCCAACTAATGAAAAACTGTTTTTT,CASRTSPTNEKLFF
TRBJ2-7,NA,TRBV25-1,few,TGTGCCAGCAGTGCTGACCGACGTAGCGAGCAGTACTTC,CASSADRRSEQYF
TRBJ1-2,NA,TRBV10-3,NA,TGTGCCATCAGTGAGCACGCAGCTCGAGGCTACACCTTC,CAISEHAARGYTF
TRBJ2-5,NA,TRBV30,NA,TGTGCCTGGAGTAACGGCCAAGAGACCCAGTACTTC,CAWSNGQETQYF
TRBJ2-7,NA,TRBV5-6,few,TGTGCCAGCAGCTTTTCGGGACGCGTGTTGGAGCAGTACTTC,CASSFSGRVLEQYF
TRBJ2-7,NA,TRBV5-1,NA,TGCGCCAGCACCTTAATAGGGGGCTCCTACGAGCAGTACTTC,CASTLIGGSYEQYF
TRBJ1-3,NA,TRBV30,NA,TGTGCCTGGAGTGTCCATCCAGGGGTCTCTGGAAACACCATATATTTT,CAWSVHPGVSGNTIYF
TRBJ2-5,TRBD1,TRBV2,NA,TGTGCCAGCAGTGACTCGACAGGGGAGTACTTC,CASSDSTGEYF
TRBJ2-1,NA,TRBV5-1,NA,TGCGCCAGCAGCCCCTCCGGCGCTAGGACCCACAATGAGCAGTTCTTC,CASSPSGARTHNEQFF
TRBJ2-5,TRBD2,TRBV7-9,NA,TGTGCCAGCAGCTTGAGAGCGGGGGGTAAGGCGGAGACCCAGTACTTC,CASSLRAGGKAETQYF
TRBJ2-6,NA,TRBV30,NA,TGTGCCTGGAGTGTACGATCCTTTGGGGCCAACGTCCTGACTTTC,CAWSVRSFGANVLTF
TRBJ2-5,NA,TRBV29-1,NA,TGCAGCGTCGCACCTCAAGAGACCCAGTACTTC,CSVAPQETQYF
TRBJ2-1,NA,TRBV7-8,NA,TGTGCCAGCAGCTCTGTATTAACCGGGAACGAGCAGTTCTTC,CASSSVLTGNEQFF
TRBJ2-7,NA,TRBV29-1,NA,TGCAGCGCGGGACTGGTATCCTACGAGCAGTACTTC,CSAGLVSYEQYF
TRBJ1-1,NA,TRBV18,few,TGTGCCAGCTCACCGGCTGTGTCGGGCACTGAAGCTTTCTTT,CASSPAVSGTEAFF
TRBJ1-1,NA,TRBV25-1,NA,TGTGCCAGCAGTGAATTTGGACAGTTGAACACTGAAGCTTTCTTT,CASSEFGQLNTEAFF
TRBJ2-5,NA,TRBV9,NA,TGTGCCAGCAGCTCGGGACTCGACCAGTACTTC,CASSSGLDQYF
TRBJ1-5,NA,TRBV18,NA,TGTGCCAGCTCACCCAGACAGGTTGGGAGCAATCAGCCCCAGCATTTT,CASSPRQVGSNQPQHF
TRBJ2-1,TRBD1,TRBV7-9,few,TGTGCCAGCAGCTCCGGGACAGAAGTGAGACGGGAGTTCTTC,CASSSGTEVRREFF